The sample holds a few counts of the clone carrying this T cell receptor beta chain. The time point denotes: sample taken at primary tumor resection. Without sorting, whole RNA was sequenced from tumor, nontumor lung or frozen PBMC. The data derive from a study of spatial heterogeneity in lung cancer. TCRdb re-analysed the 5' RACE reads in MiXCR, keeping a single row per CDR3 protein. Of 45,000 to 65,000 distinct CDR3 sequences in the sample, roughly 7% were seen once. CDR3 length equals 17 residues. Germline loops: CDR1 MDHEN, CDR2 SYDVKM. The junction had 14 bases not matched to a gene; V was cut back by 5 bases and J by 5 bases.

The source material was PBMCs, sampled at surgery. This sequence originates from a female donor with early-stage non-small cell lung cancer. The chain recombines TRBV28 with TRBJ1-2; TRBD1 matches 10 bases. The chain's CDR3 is CASSGSRTGGVKYGYTF. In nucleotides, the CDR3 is TGTGCCAGCAGTGGTTCCAGGACAGGGGGAGTTAAGTATGGCTACACCTTC.